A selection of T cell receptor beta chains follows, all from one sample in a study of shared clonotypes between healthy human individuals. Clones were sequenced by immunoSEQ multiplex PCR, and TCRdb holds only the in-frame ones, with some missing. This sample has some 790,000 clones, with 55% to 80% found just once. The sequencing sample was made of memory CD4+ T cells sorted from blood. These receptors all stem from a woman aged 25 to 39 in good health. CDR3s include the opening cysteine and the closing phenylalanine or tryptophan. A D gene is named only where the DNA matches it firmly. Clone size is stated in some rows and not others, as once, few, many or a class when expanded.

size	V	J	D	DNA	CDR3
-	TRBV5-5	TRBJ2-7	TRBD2	TGTGCCAGCAGCTTGACTAGCGGGAGAAACGAGCAGTACTTC	CASSLTSGRNEQYF
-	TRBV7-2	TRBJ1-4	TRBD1	TGTGCCAGCAGCCCGACGGGACAGGAGTTCGAAAAACTGTTTTTT	CASSPTGQEFEKLFF
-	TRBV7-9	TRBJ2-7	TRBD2	TGTGCCTCCCAGGGCTACGGGGGGGTTAAAGAGCAGTACTTC	CASQGYGGVKEQYF
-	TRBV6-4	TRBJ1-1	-	TGTGCCAGCAGTGCTACGGTTAACACTGAAGCTTTCTTT	CASSATVNTEAFF
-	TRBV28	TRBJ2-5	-	TGTGCCAGCAGTTCCCATTTAGGGGAGACCCAGTACTTC	CASSSHLGETQYF
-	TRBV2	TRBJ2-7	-	TGTGCCAGCAGTGGTTTGTCGGGAAGTGTACGGTACGAGCAGTACTTC	CASSGLSGSVRYEQYF
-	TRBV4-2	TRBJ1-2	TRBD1	TGTGCCAGCAGCCATATTGGGGGACAGGGGTATACTGACTATGGCTACACCTTC	CASSHIGGQGYTDYGYTF
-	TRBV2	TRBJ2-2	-	TGTGCCAGCAGCCCTCGGACTACCCTAGTCCGGGAGCTGTTTTTT	CASSPRTTLVRELFF
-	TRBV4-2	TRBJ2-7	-	TGTGCCAGCAGCACCCAGATCAGGGGTCCTATCTCTGGGTCCTACGAGCAGTACTTC	CASSTQIRGPISGSYEQYF
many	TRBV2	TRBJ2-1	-	TGTGCCAGCAGCGGCGGACGGACCTACAATGAGCAGTTCTTC	CASSGGRTYNEQFF
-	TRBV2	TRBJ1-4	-	TGTGCCAGCAGCCCCATAAATGGGGAAAAACTGTTTTTT	CASSPINGEKLFF
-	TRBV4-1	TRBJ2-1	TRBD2	TGCGCCAGCAGCCAAGTTGCCGGTCTAGCGGAATACAATGAGCAGTTCTTC	CASSQVAGLAEYNEQFF
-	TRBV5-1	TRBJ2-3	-	TGCGCCAGCAGCTTGGGGGGGCCGACAGATACGCAGTATTTT	CASSLGGPTDTQYF
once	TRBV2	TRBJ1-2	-	TGTGCCAGCAGTGAATTTTCCGGTCTCGACTACACCTTC	CASSEFSGLDYTF
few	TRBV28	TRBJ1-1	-	TGTGCCAGCAGTACTCCGACAGGTGAAGCTTTCTTT	CASSTPTGEAFF
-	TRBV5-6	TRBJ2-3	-	TGTGCCAGCAGCTTGATAGCGGTATCTTCAGATACGCAGTATTTT	CASSLIAVSSDTQYF
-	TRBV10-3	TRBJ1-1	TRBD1	TGTGCCATCAGTGAGTCGGCAGGGGGATACGCTGAAGCTTTCTTT	CAISESAGGYAEAFF
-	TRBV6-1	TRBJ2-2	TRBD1	TGTGCCAGCAGGGAGAGGGGGCAGAACACCGGGGAGCTGTTTTTT	CASRERGQNTGELFF
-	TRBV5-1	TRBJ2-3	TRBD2	TGCGCCAGCAGCGTGACTAGCGGCAGAGATACGCAGTATTTT	CASSVTSGRDTQYF
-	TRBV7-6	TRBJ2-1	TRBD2	TGTGCCAGCAGCCTAGCGGGACTCTCCTACAATGAGCAGTTCTTC	CASSLAGLSYNEQFF
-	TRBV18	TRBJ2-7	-	TGTGCCAGCTCACCACCGGCAGCATCGGGGTACGAGCAGTACTTC	CASSPPAASGYEQYF
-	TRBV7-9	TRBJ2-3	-	TGTGCCAGCAGCTTAGTGGCCGCCACAGATACGCAGTATTTT	CASSLVAATDTQYF
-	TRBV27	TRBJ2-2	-	TGTGCCAGCAGTTTATTTGCCGTGAACACCGGGGAGCTGTTTTTT	CASSLFAVNTGELFF
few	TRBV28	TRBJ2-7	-	TGTGCCAGCAGTTCCCCGGGCCGAAACGCAAACGAGCAGTACTTC	CASSSPGRNANEQYF
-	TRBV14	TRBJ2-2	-	TGTGCCAGCAGCCAAGGAAGGGGCGCGGGCACCGGGGAGCTGTTTTTT	CASSQGRGAGTGELFF
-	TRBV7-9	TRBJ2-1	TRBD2	TGTGCCAGCAGCTTAGTTCTAGCGGATTACAATGAGCAGTTCTTC	CASSLVLADYNEQFF
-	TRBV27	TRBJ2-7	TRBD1	TGTGCCAGCAGTCCCATCGACAGGGGGAACGGCGACGAGCAGTACTTC	CASSPIDRGNGDEQYF
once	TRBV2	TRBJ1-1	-	TGTGCCACCAGAGGAGAAGGGGAAGGCACTGAAGCTTTCTTT	CATRGEGEGTEAFF
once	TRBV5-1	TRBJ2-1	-	TGCGCCAGCAGCTTCAATCCGGGCGGAACCTACAATGAGCAGTTCTTC	CASSFNPGGTYNEQFF
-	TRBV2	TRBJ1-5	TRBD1	TGTGCCAGCAGTGAGGAACAGGGGGGCAATCAGCCCCAGCATTTT	CASSEEQGGNQPQHF
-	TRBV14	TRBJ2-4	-	TGTGCCAGCAGCCAAGAGGGGATAAGCATTCAGTACTTC	CASSQEGISIQYF
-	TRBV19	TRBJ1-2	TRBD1	TGTGCCAGTACCTTAACCCAGGGGGCACAGGGCTACACCTTC	CASTLTQGAQGYTF
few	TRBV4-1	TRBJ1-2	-	TGCGCCAGCAGCCCTCCAACGGGAGAATATGGCTACACCTTC	CASSPPTGEYGYTF
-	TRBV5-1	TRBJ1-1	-	TGCGCCAGTAAAAGAATTTACAGGGCCGACACTGAAGCTTTCTTT	CASKRIYRADTEAFF
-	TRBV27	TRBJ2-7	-	TGTGCCAGCAGTTTAGCCCCTGGGGGACACGCCTACGAGCAGTACTTC	CASSLAPGGHAYEQYF
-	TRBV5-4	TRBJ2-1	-	TGTGCCAGCAGCTTGCCGGGCGGGAACTCCTACAATGAGCAGTTCTTC	CASSLPGGNSYNEQFF
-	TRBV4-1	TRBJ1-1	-	TGCGCCAGCAGCCAAGATAAGAGGTCGGGAAACACTGAAGCTTTCTTT	CASSQDKRSGNTEAFF
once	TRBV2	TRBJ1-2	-	TGTGCCAGCAGGACCTCTGGATCCCATAACTATGGCTACACCTTC	CASRTSGSHNYGYTF
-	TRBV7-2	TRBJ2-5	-	TGTGCCAGCAGCTTCGCGGGGGCGGAGACCCAGTACTTC	CASSFAGAETQYF
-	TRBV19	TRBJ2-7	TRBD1	TGTGCCAGTAGCACAGGGGATTACTCCTACGAGCAGTACTTC	CASSTGDYSYEQYF
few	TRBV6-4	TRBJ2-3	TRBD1	TGTGCCAGCAGTGACGGACAGGGGGCAGATACGCAGTATTTT	CASSDGQGADTQYF
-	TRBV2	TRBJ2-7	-	TGTGCCAGCAGTGAAGATGAGGCCCGGACCGAGCAGTACTTC	CASSEDEARTEQYF
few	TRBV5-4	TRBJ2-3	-	TGTGCCAGCAGCTTGGGACGCACAGATACGCAGTATTTT	CASSLGRTDTQYF
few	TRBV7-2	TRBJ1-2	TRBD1	TGTGCCAGCAGCTTGGGAACAGGGGGCGCCGGTGGCTACACCTTC	CASSLGTGGAGGYTF
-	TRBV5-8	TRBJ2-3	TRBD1	TGTGCCAGCAGCAAGGACAGGAGCACAGATACGCAGTATTTT	CASSKDRSTDTQYF
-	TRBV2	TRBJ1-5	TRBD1	TGTGCCAGCAGTCCTAGACCAGGGGGCAGGAATCAGCCCCAGCATTTT	CASSPRPGGRNQPQHF
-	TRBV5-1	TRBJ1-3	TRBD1	TGCGCCAGCAGCCTCGGGACAGAAGGAAACACCATATATTTT	CASSLGTEGNTIYF
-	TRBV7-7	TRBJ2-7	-	TGTGCCAGCAGCCCAGGAGGGCCGAACTACGAGCAGTACTTC	CASSPGGPNYEQYF
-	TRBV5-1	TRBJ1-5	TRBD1	TGCGCCAGCAGCTTGGGGACAGGGGGATCCCAGCATTTT	CASSLGTGGSQHF
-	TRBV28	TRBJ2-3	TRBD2	TGTGCCAGCAGTTCACCCACTAGCGCGATTAGCACAGATACGCAGTATTTT	CASSSPTSAISTDTQYF
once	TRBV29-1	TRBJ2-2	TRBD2	TGCAGCGTTGACGGCGGGAGAAACACCGGGGAGCTGTTTTTT	CSVDGGRNTGELFF
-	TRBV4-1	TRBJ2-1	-	TGCGCCAGCAGCCCGATGGGCAGCGGATCTTCCTACAATGAGCAGTTCTTC	CASSPMGSGSSYNEQFF
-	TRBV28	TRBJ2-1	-	TGTGCCAGCACCCTGCTGGGGGCGTCCTACAATGAGCAGTTCTTC	CASTLLGASYNEQFF
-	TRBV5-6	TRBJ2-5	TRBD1	TGTGCCAGCAGCACCACAGGGGTTTTGGCCCAAGAGACCCAGTACTTC	CASSTTGVLAQETQYF
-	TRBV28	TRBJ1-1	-	TGTGCCAGCACCCCAGGAAACCTCGGCGCTTTCTTT	CASTPGNLGAFF
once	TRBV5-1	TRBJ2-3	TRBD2	TGCGCCAGCAGTCCCGTAGCTAGCGGGAGTGGCACAGATACGCAGTATTTT	CASSPVASGSGTDTQYF
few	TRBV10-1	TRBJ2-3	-	TGCGCCAGCAGTGGAGGCTATTACCTTTCCACAGATACGCAGTATTTT	CASSGGYYLSTDTQYF
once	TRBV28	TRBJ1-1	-	TGTGCCAGCAGTAAACTTGGGGAAGGGGCGCGGACTGAAGCTTTCTTT	CASSKLGEGARTEAFF
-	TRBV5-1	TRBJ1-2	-	TGCGCCAGCAGCTTAACGGGGGCTCCCTATGGCTACACCTTC	CASSLTGAPYGYTF
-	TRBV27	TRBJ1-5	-	TGTGCCAGCACCTCCCCGACATGGTGGGGAGCTGATCAGCCCCAGCATTTT	CASTSPTWWGADQPQHF